This T cell receptor (beta chain) originates from a study of T cells in Graves' hyperthyroidism and ophthalmopathy. Findings and limits, study-wide: The model's output predicted ophthalmopathy at a median of approximately 6.5 months prior to onset.

Researchers took RNA transcripts and amplified the TCR beta CDR3 regions from them. The HTBI primer set served for first-round RT-PCR of the TCR CDR3. TCRdb reanalysed the multiplex PCR reads using MiXCR and keeps one entry per CDR3 protein. The sample includes over 700,000 distinct CDR3 sequences, roughly 32% of them seen just once. Germline V gene sequence: CDR1 SQVTM, CDR2 ANQGSEA. The germline V and J ends were trimmed by 4 bases and 0 bases, with 4 bases remaining between them. The CDR3 extends over 12 amino acids. Of note for this clonotype: Its antigen is as yet unknown.

Graves' hyperthyroidism without ophthalmopathy progression within 18 months was termed stable. The study based diagnoses on clinical symptoms, serum thyroxine and TRAb, thyroid ultrasound and orbital computed tomography. V usage is TRBV29-1 and J usage is TRBJ1-3; D remains ambiguous. The receptor comes from a woman aged 40 to 55 with Graves' hyperthyroidism. The specimen was blood. The CDR3 reads CSVVDSGNTIYF. CDR3 DNA sequence: TGCAGCGTTGTAGACTCTGGAAACACCATATATTTT.